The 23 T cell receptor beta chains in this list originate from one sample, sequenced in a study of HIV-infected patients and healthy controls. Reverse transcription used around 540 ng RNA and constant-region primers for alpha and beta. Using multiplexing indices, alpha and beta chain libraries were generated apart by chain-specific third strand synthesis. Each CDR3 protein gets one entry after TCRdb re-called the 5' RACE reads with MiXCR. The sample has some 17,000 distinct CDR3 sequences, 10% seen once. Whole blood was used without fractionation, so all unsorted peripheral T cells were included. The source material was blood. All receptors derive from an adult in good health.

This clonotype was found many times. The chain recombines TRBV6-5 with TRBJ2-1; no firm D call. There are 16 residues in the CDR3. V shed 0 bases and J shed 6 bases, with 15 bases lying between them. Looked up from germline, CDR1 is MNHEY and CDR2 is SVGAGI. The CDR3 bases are TGTGCCAGCAGTTACTCGGGCCATTCCCTACCCAATGAGCAGTTCTTC. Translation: CASSYSGHSLPNEQFF.

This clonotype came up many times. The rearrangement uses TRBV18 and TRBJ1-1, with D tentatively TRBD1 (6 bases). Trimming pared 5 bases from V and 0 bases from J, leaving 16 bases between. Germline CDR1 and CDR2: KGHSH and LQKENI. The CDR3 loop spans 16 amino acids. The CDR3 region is CASSVGAGTMNTEAFF. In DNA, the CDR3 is TGTGCCAGCTCAGTCGGCGCAGGGACAATGAACACTGAAGCTTTCTTT.

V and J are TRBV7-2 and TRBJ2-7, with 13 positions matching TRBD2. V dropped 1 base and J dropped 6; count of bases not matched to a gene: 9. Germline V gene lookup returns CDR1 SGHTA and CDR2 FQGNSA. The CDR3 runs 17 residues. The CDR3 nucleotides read TGTGCCAGCAGCTTAGACCCGAGAGGACTAGCGGGAGCCGAGCAGTACTTC. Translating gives CASSLDPRGLAGAEQYF.

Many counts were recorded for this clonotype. CDR3 in amino acids: CASRVGQGTNEKLFF. As DNA, the CDR3 is TGTGCCAGCAGGGTCGGACAGGGAACTAATGAAAAACTGTTTTTT. The chain has TRBV12-3 or TRBV12-4 and TRBJ1-4; 8 bases are a match to TRBD1. The CDR3 totals 15 residues. J gave up 1 base and V 6 bases, and 4 bases lay outside the gene matches.

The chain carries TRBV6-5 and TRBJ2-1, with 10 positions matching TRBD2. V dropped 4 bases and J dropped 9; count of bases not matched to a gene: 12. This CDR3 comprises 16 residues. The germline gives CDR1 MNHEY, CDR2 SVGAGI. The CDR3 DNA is TGTGCCAGCAGTTCCCCCCGGAAAGCGGGAGGGCCTGAGCAGTTCTTC. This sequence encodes CASSSPRKAGGPEQFF.

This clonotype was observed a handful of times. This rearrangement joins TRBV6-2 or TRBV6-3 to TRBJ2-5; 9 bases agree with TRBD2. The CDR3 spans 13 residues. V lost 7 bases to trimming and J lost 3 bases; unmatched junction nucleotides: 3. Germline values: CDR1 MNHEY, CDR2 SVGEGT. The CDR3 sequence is CASKASGEETQYF. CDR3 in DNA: TGTGCCAGCAAGGCTAGCGGGGAAGAGACCCAGTACTTC.

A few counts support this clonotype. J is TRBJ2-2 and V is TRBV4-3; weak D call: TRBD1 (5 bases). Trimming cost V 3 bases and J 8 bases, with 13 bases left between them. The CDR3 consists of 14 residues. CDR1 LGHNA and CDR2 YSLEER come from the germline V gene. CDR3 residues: CASSQAYRSGELFF. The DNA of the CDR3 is TGCGCCAGCAGCCAGGCATACAGGTCTGGGGAGCTGTTTTTT.

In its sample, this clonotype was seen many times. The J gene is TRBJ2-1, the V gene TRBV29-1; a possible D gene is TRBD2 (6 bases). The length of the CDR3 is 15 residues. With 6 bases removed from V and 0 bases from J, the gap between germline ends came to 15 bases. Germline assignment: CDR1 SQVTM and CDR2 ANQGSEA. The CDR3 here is CSVPGGTSSYNEQFF. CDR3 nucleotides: TGCAGCGTCCCCGGGGGTACGAGCTCCTACAATGAGCAGTTCTTC.

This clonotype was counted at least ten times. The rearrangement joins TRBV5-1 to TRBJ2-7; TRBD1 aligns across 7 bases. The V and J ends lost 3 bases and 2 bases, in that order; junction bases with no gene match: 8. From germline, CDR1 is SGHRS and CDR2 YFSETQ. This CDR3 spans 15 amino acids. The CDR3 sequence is CASSSRTGTTYEQYF. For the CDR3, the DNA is TGCGCCAGCAGCTCACGGACAGGCACAACCTACGAGCAGTACTTC.

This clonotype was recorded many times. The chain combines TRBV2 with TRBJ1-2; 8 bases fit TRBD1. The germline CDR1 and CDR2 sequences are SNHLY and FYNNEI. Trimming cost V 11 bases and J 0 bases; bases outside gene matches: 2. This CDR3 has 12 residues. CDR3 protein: CAPRGPNYGYTF. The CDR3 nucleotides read TGTGCCCCCAGGGGGCCTAACTATGGCTACACCTTC.

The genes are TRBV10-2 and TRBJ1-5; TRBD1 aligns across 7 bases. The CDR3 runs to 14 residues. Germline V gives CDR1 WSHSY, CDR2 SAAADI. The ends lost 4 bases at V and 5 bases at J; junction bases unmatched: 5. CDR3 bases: TGCGCCAGCAGTGTGGCAGGGGGGGATCAGCCCCAGCATTTT. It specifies CASSVAGGDQPQHF.

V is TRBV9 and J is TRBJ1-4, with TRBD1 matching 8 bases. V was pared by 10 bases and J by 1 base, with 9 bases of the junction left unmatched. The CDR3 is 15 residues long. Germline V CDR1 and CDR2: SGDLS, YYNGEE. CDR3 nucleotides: TGTGCCCGAATCCGGACAGGGCGAACTAATGAAAAACTGTTTTTT. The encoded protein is CARIRTGRTNEKLFF.

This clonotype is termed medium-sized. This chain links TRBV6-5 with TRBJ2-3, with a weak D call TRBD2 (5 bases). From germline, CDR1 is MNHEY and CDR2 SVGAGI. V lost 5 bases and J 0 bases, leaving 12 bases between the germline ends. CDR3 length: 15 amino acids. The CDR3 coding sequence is TGTGCCAGCAGTCTAGCTGTGACTAGCACAGATACGCAGTATTTT. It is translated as CASSLAVTSTDTQYF.

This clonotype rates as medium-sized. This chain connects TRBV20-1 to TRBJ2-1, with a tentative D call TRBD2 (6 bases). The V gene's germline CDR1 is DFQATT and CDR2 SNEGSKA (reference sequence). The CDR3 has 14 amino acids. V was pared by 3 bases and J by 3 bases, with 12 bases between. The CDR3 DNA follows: TGCAGTGCTAGTTGGGTGCGGGACTACAATGAGCAGTTCTTC. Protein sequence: CSASWVRDYNEQFF.

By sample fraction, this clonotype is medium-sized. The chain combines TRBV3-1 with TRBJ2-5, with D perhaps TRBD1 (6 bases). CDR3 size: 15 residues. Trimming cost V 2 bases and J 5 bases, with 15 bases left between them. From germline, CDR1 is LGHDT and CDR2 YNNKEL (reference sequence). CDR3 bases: TGTGCCAGCAGCCAATTTTCAGGGGATGGGGAGACCCAGTACTTC. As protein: CASSQFSGDGETQYF.

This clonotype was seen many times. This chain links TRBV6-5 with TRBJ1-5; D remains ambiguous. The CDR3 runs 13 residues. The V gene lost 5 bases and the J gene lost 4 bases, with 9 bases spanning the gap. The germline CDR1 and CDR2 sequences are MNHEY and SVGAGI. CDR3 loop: CASSADINQPQHF. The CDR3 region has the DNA TGTGCCAGCAGTGCAGACATTAATCAGCCCCAGCATTTT.

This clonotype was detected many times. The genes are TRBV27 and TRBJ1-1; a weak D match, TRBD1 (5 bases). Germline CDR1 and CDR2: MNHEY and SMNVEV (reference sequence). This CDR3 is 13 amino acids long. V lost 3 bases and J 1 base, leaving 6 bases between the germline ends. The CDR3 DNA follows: TGTGCCAGCAGTTTTGGGGCGAACACTGAAGCTTTCTTT. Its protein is CASSFGANTEAFF.

In DNA form, the CDR3 reads TGTGCCAGCAGTCCCATGACTAGGTCCATCCAAGAGACCCAGTACTTC. Translation gives CASSPMTRSIQETQYF. This chain uses TRBV12-3 or TRBV12-4 with TRBJ2-5, with a weak D call TRBD2 (6 bases). Trimming stripped 5 bases from V and 1 base from J, with 17 bases between. This CDR3 spans 16 amino acids.

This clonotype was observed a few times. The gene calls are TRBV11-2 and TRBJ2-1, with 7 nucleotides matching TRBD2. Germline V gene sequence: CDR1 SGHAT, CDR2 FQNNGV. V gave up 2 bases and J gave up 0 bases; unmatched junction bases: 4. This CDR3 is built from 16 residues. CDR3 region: CASSLSRGSSYNEQFF. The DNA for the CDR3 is TGTGCCAGCAGCTTATCCCGCGGGAGCTCCTACAATGAGCAGTTCTTC.

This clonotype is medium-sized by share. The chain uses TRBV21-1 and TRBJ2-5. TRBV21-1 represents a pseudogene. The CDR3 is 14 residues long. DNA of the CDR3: TGTGCCAGCAGCCCGACGCAGGTACAAGAGACCCAGTACTTC. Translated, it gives CASSPTQVQETQYF.

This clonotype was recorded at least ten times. The DNA of the CDR3 is TGTGCCACCAGTGATTTCGGTACAGGGAACCCTAGCACAGATACGCAGTATTTT. It encodes CATSDFGTGNPSTDTQYF. The chain employs TRBV24-1 and TRBJ2-3; D perhaps matches TRBD1 (6 bases). The CDR3 loop spans 18 amino acids. Trimming left V 1 base short and J 0 bases short, with 16 bases between. Germline CDR1 KGHDR, CDR2 SFDVKD.

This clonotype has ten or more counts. In DNA, the CDR3 is TGTGCCAGCAGTGCACGTCGCGAATATGGCTACACCTTC. Residues: CASSARREYGYTF. The V and J genes are TRBV6-2 or TRBV6-3 and TRBJ1-2; D is uncertain. Trimming took 5 bases from V and 5 from J, leaving 12 bases between them. Germline loops: CDR1 MNHEY, CDR2 SVGEGT. The CDR3 consists of 13 residues.

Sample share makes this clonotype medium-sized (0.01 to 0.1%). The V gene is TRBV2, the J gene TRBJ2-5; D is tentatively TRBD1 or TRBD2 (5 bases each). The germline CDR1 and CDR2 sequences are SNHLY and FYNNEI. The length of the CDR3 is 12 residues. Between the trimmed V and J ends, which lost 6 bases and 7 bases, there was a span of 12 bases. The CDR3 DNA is TGTGCCAGCAGAGGGTCTGGGGGGACCCAGTACTTC. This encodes CASRGSGGTQYF.